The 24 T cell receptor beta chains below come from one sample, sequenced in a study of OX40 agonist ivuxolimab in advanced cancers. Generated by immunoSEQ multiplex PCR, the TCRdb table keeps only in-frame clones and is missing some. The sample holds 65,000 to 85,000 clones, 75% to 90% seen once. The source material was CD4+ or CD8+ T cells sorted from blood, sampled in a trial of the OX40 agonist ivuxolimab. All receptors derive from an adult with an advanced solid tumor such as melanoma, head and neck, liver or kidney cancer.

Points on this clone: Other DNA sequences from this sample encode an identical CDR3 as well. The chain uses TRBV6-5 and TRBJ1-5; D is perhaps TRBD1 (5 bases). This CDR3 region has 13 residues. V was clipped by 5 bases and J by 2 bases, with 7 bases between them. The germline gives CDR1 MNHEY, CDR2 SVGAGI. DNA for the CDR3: TGTGCCAGCAGTCGGGGGGGCAATCAGCCCCAGCATTTT. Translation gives CASSRGGNQPQHF.

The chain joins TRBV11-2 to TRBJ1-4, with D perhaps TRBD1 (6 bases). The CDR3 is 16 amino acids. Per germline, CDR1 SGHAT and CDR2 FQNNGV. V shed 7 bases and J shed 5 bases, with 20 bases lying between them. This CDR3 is CASTQGYGLGNEKLFF. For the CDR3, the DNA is TGTGCCAGCACCCAGGGGTACGGGCTGGGAAATGAAAAACTGTTTTTT.

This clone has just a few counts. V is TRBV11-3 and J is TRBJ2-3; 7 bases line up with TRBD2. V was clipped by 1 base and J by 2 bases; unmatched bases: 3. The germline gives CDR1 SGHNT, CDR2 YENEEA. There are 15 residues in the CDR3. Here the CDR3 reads CASSLGAGDTDTQYF. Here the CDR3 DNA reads TGTGCCAGCAGCTTAGGGGCGGGAGACACAGATACGCAGTATTTT.

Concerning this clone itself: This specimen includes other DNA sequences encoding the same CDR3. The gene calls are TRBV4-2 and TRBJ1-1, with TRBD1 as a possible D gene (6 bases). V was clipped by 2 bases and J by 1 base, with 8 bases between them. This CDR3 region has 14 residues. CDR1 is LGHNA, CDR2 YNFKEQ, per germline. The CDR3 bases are TGTGCCAGCAGCCAACTGGGACAGAACACTGAAGCTTTCTTT. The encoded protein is CASSQLGQNTEAFF.

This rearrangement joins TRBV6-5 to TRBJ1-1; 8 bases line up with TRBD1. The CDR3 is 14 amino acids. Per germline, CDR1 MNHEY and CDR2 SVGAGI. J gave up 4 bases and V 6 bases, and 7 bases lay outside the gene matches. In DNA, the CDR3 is TGTGCCAGCAGGAGCAGGGGGCGAGGCACTGAAGCTTTCTTT. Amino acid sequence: CASRSRGRGTEAFF.

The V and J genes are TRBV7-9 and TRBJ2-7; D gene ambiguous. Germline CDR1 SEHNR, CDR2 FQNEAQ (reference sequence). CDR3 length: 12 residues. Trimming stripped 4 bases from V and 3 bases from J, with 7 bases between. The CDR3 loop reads CASSSLGYEQYF. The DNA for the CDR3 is TGTGCCAGCAGCTCCCTCGGCTACGAGCAGTACTTC. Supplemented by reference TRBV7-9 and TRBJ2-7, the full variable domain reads DTGVSQNPRHKITKRGQNVTFRCDPISEHNRLYWYRQTLGQGPEFLTYFQNEAQLEKSRLLSDRFSAERPKGSFSTLEIQRTEQGDSAMYLCASSSLGYEQYFGPGTRLTVT.

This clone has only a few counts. CDR3 loop: CASSLFAGALVGAFF. In DNA form, the CDR3 reads TGTGCCAGCAGCTTATTCGCAGGGGCTTTGGTAGGAGCTTTCTTT. The V gene is TRBV7-6, the J gene TRBJ1-1; D is possibly TRBD1 (6 bases). Germline V gene lookup returns CDR1 SGHVS and CDR2 FNYEAQ. This CDR3 has 15 residues. The V end was cut by 2 bases, the J end by 10 bases, with 20 bases between.

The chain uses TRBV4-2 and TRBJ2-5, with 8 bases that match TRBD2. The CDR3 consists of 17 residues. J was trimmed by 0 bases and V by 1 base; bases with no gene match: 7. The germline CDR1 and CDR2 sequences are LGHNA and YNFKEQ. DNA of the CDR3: TGTGCCAGCAGCCAAGGGACTAGCCCCAGGTACCAAGAGACCCAGTACTTC. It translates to CASSQGTSPRYQETQYF.

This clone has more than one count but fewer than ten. The CDR3 DNA is TGTGCCAGCTCACCACCTCGGGTAACAGGGGCCCAGGGCACTGAAGCTTTCTTT. It translates to CASSPPRVTGAQGTEAFF. The V gene is TRBV18, the J gene TRBJ1-1; TRBD1 matches at 7 bases. Germline CDR1 reads KGHSH; CDR2 reads LQKENI. The CDR3 runs 18 residues. Trimming cost V 0 bases and J 4 bases; bases outside gene matches: 14.

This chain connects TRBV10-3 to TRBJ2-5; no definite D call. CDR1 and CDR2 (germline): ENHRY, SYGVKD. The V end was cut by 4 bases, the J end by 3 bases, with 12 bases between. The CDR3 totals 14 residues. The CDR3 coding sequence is TGTGCCATCAGTGGTGGCAGGAAAGAAGAGACCCAGTACTTC. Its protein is CAISGGRKEETQYF.

The CDR3 region has the DNA TGTGCCAGCAGCGTAAACCCTAAAATGACAGGGGGCGCCTCGGACACTGAAGCTTTCTTT. It yields the protein CASSVNPKMTGGASDTEAFF. The chain couples TRBV9 to TRBJ1-1; the match to TRBD1 covers 10 bases. Trimming removed 1 base from V and 3 bases from J; junction bases left unmatched: 18. Germline CDR1 and CDR2: SGDLS and YYNGEE. The CDR3 covers 20 residues.

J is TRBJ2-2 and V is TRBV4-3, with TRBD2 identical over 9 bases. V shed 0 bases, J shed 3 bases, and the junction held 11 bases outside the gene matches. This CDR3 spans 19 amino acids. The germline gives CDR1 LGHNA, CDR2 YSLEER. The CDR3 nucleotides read TGCGCCAGCAGCCAAGAAGGGGGGAGGGGACTAGCTTACACCGGGGAGCTGTTTTTT. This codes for CASSQEGGRGLAYTGELFF.

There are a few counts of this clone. The CDR3 DNA sequence: TGTGCCAGCTCACGAAACACAGGGGAATTGGCCGAGCAGTACTTC. Its protein product is CASSRNTGELAEQYF. V usage is TRBV18 and J usage is TRBJ2-7; 7 bases line up with TRBD1. This CDR3 is built from 15 residues. Germline loops: CDR1 KGHSH, CDR2 LQKENI. V trimming: 4 bases; J trimming: 6 bases; junction bases outside the gene matches: 12. The full variable domain, in which reference TRBV18 and TRBJ2-7 provide the parts outside the CDR3, is NAGVMQNPRHLVRRRGQEARLRCSPMKGHSHVYWYRQLPEEGLKFMVYLQKENIIDESGMPKERFSAEFPKEGPSILRIQQVVRGDSAAYFCASSRNTGELAEQYFGPGTRLTVT.

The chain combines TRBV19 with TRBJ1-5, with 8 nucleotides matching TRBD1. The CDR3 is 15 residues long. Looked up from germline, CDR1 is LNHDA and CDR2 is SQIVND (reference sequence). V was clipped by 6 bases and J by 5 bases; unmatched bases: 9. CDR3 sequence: CASSPTGVSYQPQHF. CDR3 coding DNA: TGTGCCAGTAGCCCGACAGGGGTCTCTTATCAGCCCCAGCATTTT.

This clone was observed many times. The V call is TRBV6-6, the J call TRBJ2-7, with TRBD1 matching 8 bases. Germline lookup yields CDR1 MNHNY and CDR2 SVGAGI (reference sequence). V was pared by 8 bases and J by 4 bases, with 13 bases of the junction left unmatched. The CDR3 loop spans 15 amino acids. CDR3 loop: CASLSLRGQEYEQYF. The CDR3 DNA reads TGTGCCAGCCTATCACTGAGGGGACAGGAGTACGAGCAGTACTTC.

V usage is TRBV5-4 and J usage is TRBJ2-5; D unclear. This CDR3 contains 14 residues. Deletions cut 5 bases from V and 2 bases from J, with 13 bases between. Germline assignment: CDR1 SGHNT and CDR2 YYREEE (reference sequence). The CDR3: CASRFKAGQETQYF. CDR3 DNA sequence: TGTGCCAGCAGATTTAAGGCCGGACAAGAGACCCAGTACTTC. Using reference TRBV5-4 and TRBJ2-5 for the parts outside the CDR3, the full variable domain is ETGVTQSPTHLIKTRGQQVTLRCSSQSGHNTVSWYQQALGQGPQFIFQYYREEENGRGNFPPRFSGLQFPNYSSELNVNALELDDSALYLCASRFKAGQETQYFGPGTRLLVL.

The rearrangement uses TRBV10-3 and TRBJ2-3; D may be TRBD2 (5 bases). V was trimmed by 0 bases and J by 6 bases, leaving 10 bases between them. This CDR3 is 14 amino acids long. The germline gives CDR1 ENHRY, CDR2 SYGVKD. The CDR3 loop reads CAISESGAFDTQYF. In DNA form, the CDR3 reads TGTGCCATCAGTGAGTCGGGAGCCTTTGATACGCAGTATTTT.

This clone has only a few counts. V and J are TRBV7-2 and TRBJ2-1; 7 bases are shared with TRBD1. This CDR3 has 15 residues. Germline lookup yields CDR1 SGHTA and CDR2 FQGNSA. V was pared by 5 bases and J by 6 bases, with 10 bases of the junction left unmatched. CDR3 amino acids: CASSPRQGRGNEQFF. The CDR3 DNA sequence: TGTGCCAGCAGCCCCAGACAGGGACGGGGCAATGAGCAGTTCTTC.

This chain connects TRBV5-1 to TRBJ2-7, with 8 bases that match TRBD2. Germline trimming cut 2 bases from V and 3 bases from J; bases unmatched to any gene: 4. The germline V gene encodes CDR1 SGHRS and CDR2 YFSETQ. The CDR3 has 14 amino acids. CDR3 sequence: CASSFRGLDYEQYF. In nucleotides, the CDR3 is TGCGCCAGCAGCTTCCGGGGACTAGACTACGAGCAGTACTTC.

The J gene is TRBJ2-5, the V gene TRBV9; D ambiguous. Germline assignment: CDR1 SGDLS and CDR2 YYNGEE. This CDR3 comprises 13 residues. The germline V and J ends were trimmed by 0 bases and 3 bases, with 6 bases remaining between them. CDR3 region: CASSVGSEETQYF. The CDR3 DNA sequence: TGTGCCAGCAGCGTAGGTAGTGAAGAGACCCAGTACTTC.

The CDR3 spells CASNPLAGVFNEQFF. DNA of the CDR3: TGTGCCAGCAACCCACTAGCGGGAGTCTTTAATGAGCAGTTCTTC. The gene calls are TRBV2 and TRBJ2-1, with 11 nucleotides matching TRBD2. Germline values: CDR1 SNHLY, CDR2 FYNNEI. V lost 7 bases, J lost 7 bases, and 9 bases stayed unmatched. There are 15 residues in the CDR3.

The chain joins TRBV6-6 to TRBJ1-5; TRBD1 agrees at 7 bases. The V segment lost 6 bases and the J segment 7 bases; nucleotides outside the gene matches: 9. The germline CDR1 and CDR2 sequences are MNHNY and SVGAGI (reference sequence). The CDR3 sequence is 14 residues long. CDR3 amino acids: CASRHRGGGQPQHF. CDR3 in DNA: TGTGCCAGCAGGCACAGGGGAGGAGGGCAGCCCCAGCATTTT.

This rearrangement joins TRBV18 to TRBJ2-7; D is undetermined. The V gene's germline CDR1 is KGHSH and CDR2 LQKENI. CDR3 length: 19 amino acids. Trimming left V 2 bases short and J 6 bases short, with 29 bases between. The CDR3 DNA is TGTGCCAGCTCACCAACTGACACGCTTAGAGGCCAGGAGCTCGCCGAGCAGTACTTC. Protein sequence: CASSPTDTLRGQELAEQYF.

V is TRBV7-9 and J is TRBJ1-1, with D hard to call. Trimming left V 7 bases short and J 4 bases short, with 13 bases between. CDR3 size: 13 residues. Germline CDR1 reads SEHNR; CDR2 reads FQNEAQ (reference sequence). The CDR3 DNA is TGTGCCAGCATGCTCGGTCAAGGCACTGAAGCTTTCTTT. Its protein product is CASMLGQGTEAFF.